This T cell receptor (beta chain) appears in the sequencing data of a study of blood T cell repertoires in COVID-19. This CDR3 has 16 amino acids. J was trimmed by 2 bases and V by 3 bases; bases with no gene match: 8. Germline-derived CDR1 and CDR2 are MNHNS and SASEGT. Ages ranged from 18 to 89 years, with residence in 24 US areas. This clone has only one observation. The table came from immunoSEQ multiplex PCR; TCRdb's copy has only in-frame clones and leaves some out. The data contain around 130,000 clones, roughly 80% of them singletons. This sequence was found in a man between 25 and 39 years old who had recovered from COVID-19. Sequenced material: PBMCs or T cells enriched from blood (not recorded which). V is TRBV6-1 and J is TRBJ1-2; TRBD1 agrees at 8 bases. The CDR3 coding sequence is TGTGCCAGCAGTGAGTCCCCCAGGGGGCGCAACTATGGCTACACCTTC. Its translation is CASSESPRGRNYGYTF.